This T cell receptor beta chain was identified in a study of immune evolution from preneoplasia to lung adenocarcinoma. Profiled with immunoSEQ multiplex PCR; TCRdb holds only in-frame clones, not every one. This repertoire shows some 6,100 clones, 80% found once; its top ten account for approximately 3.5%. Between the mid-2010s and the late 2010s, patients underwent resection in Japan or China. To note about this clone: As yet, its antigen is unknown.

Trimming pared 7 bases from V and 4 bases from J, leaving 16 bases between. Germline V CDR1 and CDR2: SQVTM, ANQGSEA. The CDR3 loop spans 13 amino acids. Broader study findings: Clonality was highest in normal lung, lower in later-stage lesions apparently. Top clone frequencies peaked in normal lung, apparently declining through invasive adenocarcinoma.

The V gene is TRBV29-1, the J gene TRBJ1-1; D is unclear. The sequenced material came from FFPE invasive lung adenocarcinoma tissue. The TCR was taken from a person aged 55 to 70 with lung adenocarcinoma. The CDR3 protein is CSGGRGERTEAFF. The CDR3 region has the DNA TGCAGCGGAGGCCGGGGTGAGCGCACTGAAGCTTTCTTT.